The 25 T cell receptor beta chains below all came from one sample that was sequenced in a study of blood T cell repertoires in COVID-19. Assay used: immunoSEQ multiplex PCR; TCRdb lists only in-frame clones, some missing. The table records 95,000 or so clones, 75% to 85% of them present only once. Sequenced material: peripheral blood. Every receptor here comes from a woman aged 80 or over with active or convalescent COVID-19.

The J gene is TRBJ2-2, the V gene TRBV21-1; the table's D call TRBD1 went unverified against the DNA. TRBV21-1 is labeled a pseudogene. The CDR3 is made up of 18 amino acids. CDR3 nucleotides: TGTGCCAGCAGCAAAGAAGGAACAGGGGCCCCGAACACCGGGGAGCTGTTTTTT. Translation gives CASSKEGTGAPNTGELFF.

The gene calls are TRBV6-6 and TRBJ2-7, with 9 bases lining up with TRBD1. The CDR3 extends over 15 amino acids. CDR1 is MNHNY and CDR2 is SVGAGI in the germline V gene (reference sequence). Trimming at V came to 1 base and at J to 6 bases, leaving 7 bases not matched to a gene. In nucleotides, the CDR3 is TGTGCCAGCAGTTACTTTCCCGGGACAGGGACCGAGCAGTACTTC. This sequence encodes CASSYFPGTGTEQYF.

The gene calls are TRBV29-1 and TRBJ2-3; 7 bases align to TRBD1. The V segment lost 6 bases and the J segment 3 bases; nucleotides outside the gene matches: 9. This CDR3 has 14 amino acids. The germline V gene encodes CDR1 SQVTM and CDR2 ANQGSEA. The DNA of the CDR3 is TGCAGCGTCTCCGACAGGGAGATAACAGATACGCAGTATTTT. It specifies CSVSDREITDTQYF.

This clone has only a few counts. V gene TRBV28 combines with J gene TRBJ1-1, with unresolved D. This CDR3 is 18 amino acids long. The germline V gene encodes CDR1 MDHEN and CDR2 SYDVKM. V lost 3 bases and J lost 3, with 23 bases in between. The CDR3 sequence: CASSFGWVKSPGDTEAFF. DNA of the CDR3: TGTGCCAGCAGTTTCGGATGGGTTAAATCTCCCGGGGACACTGAAGCTTTCTTT.

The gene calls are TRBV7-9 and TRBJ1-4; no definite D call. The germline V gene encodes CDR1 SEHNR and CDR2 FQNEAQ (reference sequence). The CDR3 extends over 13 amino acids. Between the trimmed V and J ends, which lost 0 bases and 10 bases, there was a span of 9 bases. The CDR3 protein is CASSLAETGKLFF. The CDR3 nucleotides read TGTGCCAGCAGCTTAGCCGAAACCGGAAAACTGTTTTTT.

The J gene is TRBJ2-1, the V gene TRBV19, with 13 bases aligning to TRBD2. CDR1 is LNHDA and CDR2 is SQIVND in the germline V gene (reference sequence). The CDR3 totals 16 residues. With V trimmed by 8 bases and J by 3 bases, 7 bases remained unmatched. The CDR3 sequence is CASQTSGRQIYNEQFF. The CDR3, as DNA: TGTGCCAGTCAGACTAGCGGGAGGCAGATCTACAATGAGCAGTTCTTC.

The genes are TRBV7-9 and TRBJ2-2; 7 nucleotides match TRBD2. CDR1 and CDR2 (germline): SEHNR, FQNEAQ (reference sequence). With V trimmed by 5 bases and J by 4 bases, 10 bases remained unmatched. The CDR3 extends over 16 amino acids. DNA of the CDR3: TGTGCCAGCAGCCCAGGACTAGTGAGTCGCACCGGGGAGCTGTTTTTT. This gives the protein CASSPGLVSRTGELFF.

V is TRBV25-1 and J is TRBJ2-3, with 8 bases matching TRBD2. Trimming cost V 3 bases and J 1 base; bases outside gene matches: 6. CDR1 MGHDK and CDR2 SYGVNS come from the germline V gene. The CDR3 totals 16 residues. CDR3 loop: CASSESTSGGTDTQYF. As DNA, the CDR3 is TGTGCCAGCAGTGAGAGCACTAGCGGAGGCACAGATACGCAGTATTTT.

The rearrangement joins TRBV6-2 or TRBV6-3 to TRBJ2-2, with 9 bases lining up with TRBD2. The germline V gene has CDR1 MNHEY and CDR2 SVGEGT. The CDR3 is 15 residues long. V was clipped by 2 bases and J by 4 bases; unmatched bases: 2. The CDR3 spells CASSYSSGSTGELFF. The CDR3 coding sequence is TGTGCCAGCAGTTACAGTAGCGGGAGCACCGGGGAGCTGTTTTTT.

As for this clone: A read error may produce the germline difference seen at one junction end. Here the CDR3 DNA reads TGTGCCAGCAGCTTGGACCCAGGGGGTGCCGGGGAGCTGTTTTTT. This encodes CASSLDPGGAGELFF. The chain has TRBV5-1 and TRBJ2-2; 7 nucleotides match TRBD1. Germline V gene lookup returns CDR1 SGHRS and CDR2 YFSETQ. CDR3 size: 15 residues.

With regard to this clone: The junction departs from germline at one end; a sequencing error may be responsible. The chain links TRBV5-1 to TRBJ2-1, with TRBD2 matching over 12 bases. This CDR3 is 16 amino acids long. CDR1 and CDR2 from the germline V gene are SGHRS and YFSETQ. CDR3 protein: CASSWSTSGRYNEQFF. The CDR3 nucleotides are TGTGCCAGCAGCTGGAGTACTAGCGGGAGGTACAATGAGCAGTTCTTC.

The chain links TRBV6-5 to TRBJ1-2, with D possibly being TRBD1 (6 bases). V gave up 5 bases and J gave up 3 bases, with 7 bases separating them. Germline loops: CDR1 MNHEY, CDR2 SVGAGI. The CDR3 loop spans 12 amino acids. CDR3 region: CASSRGYYGYTF. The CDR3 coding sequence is TGTGCCAGCAGTAGGGGGTACTATGGCTACACCTTC.

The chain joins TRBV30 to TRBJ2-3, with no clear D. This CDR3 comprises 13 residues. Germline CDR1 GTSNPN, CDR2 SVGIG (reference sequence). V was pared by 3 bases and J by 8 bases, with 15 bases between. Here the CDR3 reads CAWSPGVLRTQYF. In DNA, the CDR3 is TGTGCCTGGAGCCCCGGTGTGCTTCGTACGCAGTATTTT.

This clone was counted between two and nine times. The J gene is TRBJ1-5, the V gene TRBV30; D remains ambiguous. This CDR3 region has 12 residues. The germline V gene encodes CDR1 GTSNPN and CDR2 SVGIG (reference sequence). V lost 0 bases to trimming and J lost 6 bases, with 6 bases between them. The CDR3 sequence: CAWSVPGQPQHF. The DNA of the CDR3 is TGTGCCTGGAGTGTACCGGGTCAGCCCCAGCATTTT.

CDR3 sequence reads: CATSDTRGPNEQFF. Written as DNA, the CDR3 is TGTGCCACCAGTGACACGCGGGGACCTAATGAGCAGTTCTTC. V is TRBV24-1 and J is TRBJ2-1, with D perhaps matching TRBD2 (6 bases). V was cut by 4 bases and J by 7 bases, with 13 bases left in between. Per germline, CDR1 KGHDR and CDR2 SFDVKD. This CDR3 has 14 residues.

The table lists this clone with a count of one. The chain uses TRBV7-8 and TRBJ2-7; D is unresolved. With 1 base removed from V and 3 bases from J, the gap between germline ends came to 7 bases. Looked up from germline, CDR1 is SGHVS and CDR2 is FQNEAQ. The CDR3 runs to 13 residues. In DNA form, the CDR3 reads TGTGCCAGCAGCTTAGGACACAACTACGAGCAGTACTTC. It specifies CASSLGHNYEQYF.

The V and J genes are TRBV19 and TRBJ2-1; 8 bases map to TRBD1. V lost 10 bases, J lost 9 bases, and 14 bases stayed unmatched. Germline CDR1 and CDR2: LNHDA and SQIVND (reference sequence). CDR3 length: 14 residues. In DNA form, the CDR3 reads TGTGCCACCAGTTCCCACCCAGGGGGCGGTGAGCAGTTCTTC. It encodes CATSSHPGGGEQFF.

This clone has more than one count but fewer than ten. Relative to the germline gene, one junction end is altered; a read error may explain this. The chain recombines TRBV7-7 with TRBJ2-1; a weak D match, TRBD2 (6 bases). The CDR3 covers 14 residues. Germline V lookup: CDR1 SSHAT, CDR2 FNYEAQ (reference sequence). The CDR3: CASSPGTAYNEQFF. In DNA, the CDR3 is TGTGCTAGCAGCCCCGGGACTGCTTACAATGAGCAGTTCTTC.

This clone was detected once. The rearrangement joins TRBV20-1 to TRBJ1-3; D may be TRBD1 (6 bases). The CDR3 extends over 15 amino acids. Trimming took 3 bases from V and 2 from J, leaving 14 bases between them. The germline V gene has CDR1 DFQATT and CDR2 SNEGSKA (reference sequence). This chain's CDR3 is CSASRSRGAGNTIYF. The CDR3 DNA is TGCAGTGCTAGTCGCTCCAGGGGAGCTGGAAACACCATATATTTT.

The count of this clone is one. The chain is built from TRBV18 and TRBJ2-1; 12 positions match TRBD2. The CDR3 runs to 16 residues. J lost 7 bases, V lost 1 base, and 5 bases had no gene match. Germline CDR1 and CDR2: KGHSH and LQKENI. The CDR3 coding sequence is TGTGCCAGCTCACCACGACTAGCGGGAGTGGGAAATGAGCAGTTCTTC. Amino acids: CASSPRLAGVGNEQFF. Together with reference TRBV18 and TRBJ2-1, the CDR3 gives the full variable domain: NAGVMQNPRHLVRRRGQEARLRCSPMKGHSHVYWYRQLPEEGLKFMVYLQKENIIDESGMPKERFSAEFPKEGPSILRIQQVVRGDSAAYFCASSPRLAGVGNEQFFGPGTRLTVL.

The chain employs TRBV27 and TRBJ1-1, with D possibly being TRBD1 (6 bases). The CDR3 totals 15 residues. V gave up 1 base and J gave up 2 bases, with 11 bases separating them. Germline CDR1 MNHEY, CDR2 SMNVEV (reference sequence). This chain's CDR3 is CASSLLNRENTEAFF. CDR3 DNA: TGTGCCAGCAGTTTATTGAACAGGGAAAACACTGAAGCTTTCTTT.

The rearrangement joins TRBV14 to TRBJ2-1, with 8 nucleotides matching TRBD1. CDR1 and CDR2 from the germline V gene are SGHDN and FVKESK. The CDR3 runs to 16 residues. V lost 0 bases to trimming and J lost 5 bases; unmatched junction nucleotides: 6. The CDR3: CASSQEWRDRNNEQFF. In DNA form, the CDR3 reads TGTGCCAGCAGCCAAGAATGGCGGGACAGGAACAATGAGCAGTTCTTC.

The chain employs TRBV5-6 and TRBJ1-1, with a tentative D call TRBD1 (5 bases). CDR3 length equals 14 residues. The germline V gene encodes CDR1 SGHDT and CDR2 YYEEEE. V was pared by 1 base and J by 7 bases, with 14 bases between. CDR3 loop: CASSLWGESDEAFF. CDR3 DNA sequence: TGTGCCAGCAGCTTGTGGGGGGAGTCGGATGAAGCTTTCTTT.

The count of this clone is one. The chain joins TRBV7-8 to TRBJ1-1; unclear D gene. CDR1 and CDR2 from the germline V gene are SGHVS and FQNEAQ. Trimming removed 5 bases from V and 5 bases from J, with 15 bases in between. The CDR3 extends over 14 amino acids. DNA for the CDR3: TGTGCCAGCAGCCCCGCATCACGGGGAACTGAAGCTTTCTTT. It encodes CASSPASRGTEAFF.

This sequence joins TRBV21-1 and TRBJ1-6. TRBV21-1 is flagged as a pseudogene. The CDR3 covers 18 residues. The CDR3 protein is CASSKVAGRSSYNSPLHF. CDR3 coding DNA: TGTGCCAGCAGCAAAGTTGCGGGGAGAAGTTCCTATAATTCACCCCTCCACTTT.